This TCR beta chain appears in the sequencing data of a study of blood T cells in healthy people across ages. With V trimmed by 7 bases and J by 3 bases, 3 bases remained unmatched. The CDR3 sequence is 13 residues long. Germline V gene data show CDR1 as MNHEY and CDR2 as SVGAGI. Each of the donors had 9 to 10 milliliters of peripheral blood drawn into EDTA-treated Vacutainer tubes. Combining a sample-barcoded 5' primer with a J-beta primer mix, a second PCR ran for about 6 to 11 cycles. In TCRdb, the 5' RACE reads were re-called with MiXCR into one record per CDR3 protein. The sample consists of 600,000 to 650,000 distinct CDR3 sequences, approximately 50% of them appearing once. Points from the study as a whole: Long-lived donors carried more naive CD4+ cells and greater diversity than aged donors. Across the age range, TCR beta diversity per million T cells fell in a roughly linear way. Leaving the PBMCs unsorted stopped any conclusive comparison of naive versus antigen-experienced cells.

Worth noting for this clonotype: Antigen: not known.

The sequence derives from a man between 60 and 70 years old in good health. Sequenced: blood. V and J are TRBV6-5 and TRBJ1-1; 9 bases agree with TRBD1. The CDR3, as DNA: TGTGCCAGCACCCGGGACAGGGACACTGAAGCTTTCTTT. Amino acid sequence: CASTRDRDTEAFF.